The present TCR beta chain was sequenced within a study of cytomegalovirus exposure and HLA in healthy donors. Trimming left V 4 bases short and J 6 bases short, with 16 bases between. The V gene's germline CDR1 is SQVTM and CDR2 ANQGSEA. The CDR3 extends over 13 amino acids. This clone was seen a few times. 60 Vbeta and 13 Jbeta primers were used in PCR. The repertoire was sequenced with immunoSEQ multiplex PCR; TCRdb's copy has only in-frame clones and lacks some. The table has approximately 100,000 clones, roughly 80% seen once; the top ten hold about 5.2%. This chain uses TRBV29-1 with TRBJ2-7, with D tentatively TRBD1 (5 bases). The receptor comes from a female donor in good health and CMV-seropositive. Sequences were obtained from PBMCs. The CDR3 region is CSVVRPGMSEQYF. Here the CDR3 DNA reads TGCAGCGTTGTGCGGCCAGGGATGAGCGAGCAGTACTTC.